The T cell receptor (beta chain) described here comes from a study of cytomegalovirus exposure and HLA in healthy donors. Across the whole study: Genotyping showed roughly 86% of roughly 390 donors falling in the Caucasian-associated ancestry cluster.

Use of 60 Vbeta and 13 Jbeta primers characterized the PCR. Profiling relied on immunoSEQ multiplex PCR, and the TCRdb table lists in-frame clones only, not all of them. The table records 150,000 to 200,000 clones, roughly 77% of them present only once. V was pared by 3 bases and J by 5 bases, with 5 bases of the junction left unmatched. Per germline, CDR1 LNHDA and CDR2 SQIVND (reference sequence). The CDR3 is 15 amino acids. This clone occurred once. The antigen is unknown. Findings of the study overall: About 87% or about 30% of the time was how often most TCR beta V segments were productive, according to an earlier analysis. TCR beta chains numbering under 200 were designated cytomegalovirus-associated. Immune exposure information available was restricted to CMV serostatus.

J is TRBJ2-2 and V is TRBV19; 8 bases line up with TRBD1. The sequencing sample was made of PBMCs. The receptor's source is a male donor in good health and CMV-seronegative. This CDR3 reads CASSIDRGRTGELFF. CDR3 nucleotides: TGTGCCAGTAGTATCGACAGGGGAAGGACCGGGGAGCTGTTTTTT.